This T cell receptor (beta chain) was identified in a study of shared clonotypes between healthy human individuals. Background on the study: Per donor, CD8 memory used one plate, CD8 naive used two, CD4 memory used three and CD4 naive used three. Study findings and constraints: Clonotypes not shared had lower generation probabilities than those common to all four donors.

Germline V gene data show CDR1 as KGHSH and CDR2 as LQKENI. V lost 6 bases and J 6 bases, leaving 18 bases between the germline ends. This CDR3 is 15 amino acids long. Recent acute infections and vaccinations were absent in the healthy HIV-negative adult donors. CD4+ cells were split into CD45RA+ naive and CD45RA-negative memory subsets. This clone was seen repeatedly, ten times or more. As yet, its antigen is unknown. Sequenced by immunoSEQ multiplex PCR; TCRdb stores in-frame clones only, minus some. The sample records about 700,000 clones, about 74% being singletons. The chain recombines TRBV18 with TRBJ1-5; TRBD1 might be the D (5 bases). Sequencing input: memory CD4+ T cells sorted from blood. Stated subset: CD45RA-negative fraction. The TCR was taken from a woman aged 30 to 39 in good health. CDR3 in amino acids: CASSPSDSRFQPQHF. DNA for the CDR3: TGTGCCAGCTCGCCTAGCGACAGCCGCTTTCAGCCCCAGCATTTT.